Here is one TCR beta chain with its context. Sequenced by immunoSEQ multiplex PCR; TCRdb stores in-frame clones only, minus some. The sample lists 60,000 to 90,000 clones, around 94% occurring once. The record originates from a study of cytomegalovirus exposure and HLA in healthy donors. V trimming: 5 bases; J trimming: 4 bases; junction bases outside the gene matches: 6. The CDR3 covers 15 residues. Germline V gene data show CDR1 as SEHNR and CDR2 as FQNEAQ (reference sequence). The receptor comes from a woman younger than 30 in good health and CMV-seronegative. The chain uses TRBV7-9 and TRBJ2-2; 8 nucleotides match TRBD1. The sequenced sample consisted of PBMCs. The CDR3 is CASSPGQGGTGELFF. DNA for the CDR3: TGTGCCAGCAGCCCTGGACAGGGAGGCACCGGGGAGCTGTTTTTT.